This T cell receptor beta chain is drawn from a study of control samples from healthy donors and cancer patients. Produced via immunoSEQ multiplex PCR; TCRdb's table is partial and in-frame only. The table includes 65,000 to 85,000 clones, 75% to 90% detected once. This CDR3 contains 13 residues. CDR1 is GTSNPN, CDR2 SVGIG, per germline (reference sequence). V was pared by 4 bases and J by 0 bases, with 9 bases between. Material: PBMCs. The chain recombines TRBV30 with TRBJ1-1; no reliable D call. The sequence derives from a woman between 50 and 59 years old with colorectal cancer. The CDR3 region is CAWTLGVNTEAFF. For the CDR3, the DNA is TGTGCCTGGACGCTTGGGGTGAACACTGAAGCTTTCTTT.